The source of this T cell receptor beta chain is a study of blood T cell repertoires in COVID-19. Produced via immunoSEQ multiplex PCR; TCRdb's table is partial and in-frame only. The table has fewer than 300,000 clones, approximately 88% seen once; the top ten hold around 0.78%. CDR1 and CDR2 (germline): LGHDT, YNNKEL (reference sequence). V trimming: 3 bases; J trimming: 2 bases; junction bases outside the gene matches: 3. The CDR3 extends over 15 amino acids. Specimen: peripheral blood. The clonotype comes from a woman in her twenties or thirties with acute or convalescent COVID-19. The V gene is TRBV3-1 (or the pseudogene TRBV3-2), the J gene TRBJ2-7; 11 bases fit TRBD1. The CDR3 spells CASSQDRGQTYEQYF. The CDR3 region has the DNA TGTGCCAGCAGCCAGGACAGGGGGCAAACCTACGAGCAGTACTTC.